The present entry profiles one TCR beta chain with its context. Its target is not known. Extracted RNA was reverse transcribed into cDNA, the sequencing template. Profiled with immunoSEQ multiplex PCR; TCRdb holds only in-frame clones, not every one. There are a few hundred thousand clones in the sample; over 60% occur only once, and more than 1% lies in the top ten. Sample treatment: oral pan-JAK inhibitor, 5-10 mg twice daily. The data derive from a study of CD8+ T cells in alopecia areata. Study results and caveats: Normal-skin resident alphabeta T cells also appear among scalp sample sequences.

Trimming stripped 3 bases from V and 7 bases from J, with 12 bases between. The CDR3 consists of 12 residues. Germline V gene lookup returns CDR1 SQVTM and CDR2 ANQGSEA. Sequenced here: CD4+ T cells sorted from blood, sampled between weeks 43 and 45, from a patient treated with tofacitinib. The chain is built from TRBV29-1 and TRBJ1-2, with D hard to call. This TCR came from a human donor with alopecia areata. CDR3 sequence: CSVDIHSGGYTF. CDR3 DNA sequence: TGCAGCGTTGATATACATTCCGGTGGCTACACCTTC.